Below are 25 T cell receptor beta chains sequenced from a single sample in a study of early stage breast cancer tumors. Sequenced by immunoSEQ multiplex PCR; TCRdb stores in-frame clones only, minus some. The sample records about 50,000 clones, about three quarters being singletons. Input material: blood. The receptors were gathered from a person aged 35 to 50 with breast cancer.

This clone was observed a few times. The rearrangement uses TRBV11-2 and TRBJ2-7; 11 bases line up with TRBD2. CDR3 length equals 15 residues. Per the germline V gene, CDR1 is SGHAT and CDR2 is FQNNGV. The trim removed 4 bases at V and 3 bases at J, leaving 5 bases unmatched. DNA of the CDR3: TGTGCCAGCAGCTCTGTAGCGGGAGGGGGCTACGAGCAGTACTTC. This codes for CASSSVAGGGYEQYF.

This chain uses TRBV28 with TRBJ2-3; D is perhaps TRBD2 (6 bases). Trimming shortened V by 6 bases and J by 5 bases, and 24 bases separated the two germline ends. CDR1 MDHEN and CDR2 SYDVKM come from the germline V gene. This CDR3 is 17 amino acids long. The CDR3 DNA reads TGTGCCAGCAGCCACCGTCCGGTACTGAGGCGGGAAGATACGCAGTATTTT. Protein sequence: CASSHRPVLRREDTQYF.

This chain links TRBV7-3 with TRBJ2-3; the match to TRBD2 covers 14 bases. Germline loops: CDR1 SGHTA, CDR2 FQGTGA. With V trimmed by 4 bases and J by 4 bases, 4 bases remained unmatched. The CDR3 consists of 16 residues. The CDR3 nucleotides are TGTGCCAGCAGCTCGGGACTAGCGGGAGTTGCAGATACGCAGTATTTT. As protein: CASSSGLAGVADTQYF.

The CDR3 protein is CASSTDRATAGGYTF. The CDR3 DNA reads as TGTGCCAGCAGTACCGACAGGGCTACCGCCGGGGGCTACACCTTC. The chain employs TRBV6-5 and TRBJ1-2; the match to TRBD1 covers 7 bases. This CDR3 region has 15 residues. The germline V gene has CDR1 MNHEY and CDR2 SVGAGI. J was trimmed by 8 bases and V by 5 bases; bases with no gene match: 14.

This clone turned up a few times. The DNA of the CDR3 is TGCGCCAGCAGCTTGAGGGGAGACAGTGTAGGGAGTCAGTACTTC. As protein: CASSLRGDSVGSQYF. V gene TRBV5-1 combines with J gene TRBJ2-7; D might be TRBD1 or TRBD2, each matching 5 bases. The CDR3 covers 15 residues. V was trimmed by 1 base and J by 10 bases, leaving 21 bases between them. The germline V gene has CDR1 SGHRS and CDR2 YFSETQ. Combining the CDR3 with reference TRBV5-1 and TRBJ2-7 gives the whole variable domain KAGVTQTPRYLIKTRGQQVTLSCSPISGHRSVSWYQQTPGQGLQFLFEYFSETQRNKGNFPGRFSGRQFSNSRSEMNVSTLELGDSALYLCASSLRGDSVGSQYFGPGTRLTVT.

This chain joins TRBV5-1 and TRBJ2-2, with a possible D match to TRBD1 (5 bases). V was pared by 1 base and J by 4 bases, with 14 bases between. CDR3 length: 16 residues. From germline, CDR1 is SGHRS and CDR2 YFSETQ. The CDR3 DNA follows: TGCGCCAGCAGCTTGCGCCCGACAGTTTCCACCGGGGAGCTGTTTTTT. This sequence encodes CASSLRPTVSTGELFF.

The CDR3 nucleotides are TGCGCCAGCATCGGGGGGGTAAATGAGCAGTTCTTC. Translation: CASIGGVNEQFF. This chain connects TRBV5-1 to TRBJ2-1; TRBD2 matches at 8 bases. Trimming at V came to 6 bases and at J to 7 bases, leaving 3 bases not matched to a gene. CDR3 length equals 12 residues. Germline V gives CDR1 SGHRS, CDR2 YFSETQ.

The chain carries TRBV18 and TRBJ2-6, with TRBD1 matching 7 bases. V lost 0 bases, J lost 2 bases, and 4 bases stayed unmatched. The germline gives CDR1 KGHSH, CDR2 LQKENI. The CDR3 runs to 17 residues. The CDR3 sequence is CASSPPNRGAGANVLTF. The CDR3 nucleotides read TGTGCCAGCTCACCACCTAACAGGGGAGCTGGGGCCAACGTCCTGACTTTC.

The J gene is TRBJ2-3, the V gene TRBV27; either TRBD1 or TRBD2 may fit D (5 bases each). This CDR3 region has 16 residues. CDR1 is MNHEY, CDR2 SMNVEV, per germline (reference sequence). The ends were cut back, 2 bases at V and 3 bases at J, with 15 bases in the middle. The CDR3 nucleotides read TGTGCCAGCAGTTTAGTCGGGGCAGGGTTAACAGATACGCAGTATTTT. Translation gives CASSLVGAGLTDTQYF.

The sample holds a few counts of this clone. The CDR3 coding sequence is TGTGCCAGCAGCTCAGGGTTTGGAGACACTGAAGCTTTCTTT. Translating it yields CASSSGFGDTEAFF. This chain links TRBV14 with TRBJ1-1, with D tentatively TRBD1 (5 bases). Germline V lookup: CDR1 SGHDN, CDR2 FVKESK. V was cut by 5 bases and J by 3 bases, with 13 bases left in between. The CDR3 is 14 amino acids.

CDR3 sequence reads: CASSTPGGLEQYF. The CDR3 nucleotides read TGTGCCAGCAGCACACCCGGGGGGCTCGAGCAGTACTTC. The gene calls are TRBV13 and TRBJ2-7; weak D call: TRBD2 (7 bases). This CDR3 region has 13 residues. V was pared by 5 bases and J by 6 bases, with 14 bases between. Per the germline V gene, CDR1 is PRHDT and CDR2 is FYEKMQ (reference sequence).

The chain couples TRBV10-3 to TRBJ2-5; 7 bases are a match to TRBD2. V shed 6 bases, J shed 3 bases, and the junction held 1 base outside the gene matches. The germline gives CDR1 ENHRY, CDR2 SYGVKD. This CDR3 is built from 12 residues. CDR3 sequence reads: CAISRGEETQYF. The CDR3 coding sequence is TGTGCCATCAGCCGGGGGGAAGAGACCCAGTACTTC.

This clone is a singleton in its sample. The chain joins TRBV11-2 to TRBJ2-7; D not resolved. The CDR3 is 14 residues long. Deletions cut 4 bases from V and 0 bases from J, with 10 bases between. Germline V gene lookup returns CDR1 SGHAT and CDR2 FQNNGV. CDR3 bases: TGTGCCAGCAGCTATTGGCAGGACTCCTACGAGCAGTACTTC. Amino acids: CASSYWQDSYEQYF.

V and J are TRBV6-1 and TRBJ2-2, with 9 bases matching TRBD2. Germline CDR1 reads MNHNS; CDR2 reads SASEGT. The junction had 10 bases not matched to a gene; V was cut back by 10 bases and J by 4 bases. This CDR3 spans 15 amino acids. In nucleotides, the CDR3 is TGTGCCACAGAACCCGGACTAGCGACCACCGGGGAGCTGTTTTTT. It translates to CATEPGLATTGELFF.

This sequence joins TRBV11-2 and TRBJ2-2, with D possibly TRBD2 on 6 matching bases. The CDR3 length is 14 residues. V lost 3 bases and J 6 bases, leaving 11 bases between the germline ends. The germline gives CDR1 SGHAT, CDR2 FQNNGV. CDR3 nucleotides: TGTGCCAGCAGCTTCTTGAGGGAGGCCGGGGAGCTGTTTTTT. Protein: CASSFLREAGELFF.

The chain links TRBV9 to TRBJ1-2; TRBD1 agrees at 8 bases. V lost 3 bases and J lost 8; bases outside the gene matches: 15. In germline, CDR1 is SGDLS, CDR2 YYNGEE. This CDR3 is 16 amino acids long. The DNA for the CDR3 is TGTGCCAGCAGCGAGATTCGCCCCCAGGGGGCTTGGGGCTACACCTTC. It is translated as CASSEIRPQGAWGYTF.

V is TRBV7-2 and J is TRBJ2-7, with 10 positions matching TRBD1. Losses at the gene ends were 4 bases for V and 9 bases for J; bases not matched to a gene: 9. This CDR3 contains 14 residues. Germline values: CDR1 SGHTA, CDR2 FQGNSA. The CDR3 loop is CASSSRQGAWRQYF. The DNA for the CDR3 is TGTGCCAGCAGCTCGCGACAGGGGGCGTGGAGGCAGTACTTC.

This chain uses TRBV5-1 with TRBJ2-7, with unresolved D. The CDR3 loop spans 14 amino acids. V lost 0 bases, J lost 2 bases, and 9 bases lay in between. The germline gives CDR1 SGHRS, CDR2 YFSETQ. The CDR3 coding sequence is TGCGCCAGCAGCTTGGCTCGCGGAACCTACGAGCAGTACTTC. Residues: CASSLARGTYEQYF.

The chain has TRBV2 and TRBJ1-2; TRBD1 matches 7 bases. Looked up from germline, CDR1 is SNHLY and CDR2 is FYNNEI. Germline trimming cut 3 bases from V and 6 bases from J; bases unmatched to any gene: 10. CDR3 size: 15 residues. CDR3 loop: CASSELTGEFDGYTF. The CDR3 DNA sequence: TGTGCCAGCAGTGAGCTTACAGGGGAGTTCGATGGCTACACCTTC.

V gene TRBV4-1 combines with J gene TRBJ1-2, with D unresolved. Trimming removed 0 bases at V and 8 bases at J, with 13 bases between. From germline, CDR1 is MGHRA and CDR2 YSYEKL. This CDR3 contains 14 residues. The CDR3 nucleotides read TGCGCCAGCAGCCAAGAAGGAATCTTCGGGGGCTACACCTTC. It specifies CASSQEGIFGGYTF.

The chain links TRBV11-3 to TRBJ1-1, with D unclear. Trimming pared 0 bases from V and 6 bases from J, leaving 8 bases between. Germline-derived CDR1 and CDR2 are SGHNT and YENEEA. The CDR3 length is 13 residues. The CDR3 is CASSLDDRAEAFF. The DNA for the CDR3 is TGTGCCAGCAGCTTAGATGATCGGGCTGAAGCTTTCTTT.

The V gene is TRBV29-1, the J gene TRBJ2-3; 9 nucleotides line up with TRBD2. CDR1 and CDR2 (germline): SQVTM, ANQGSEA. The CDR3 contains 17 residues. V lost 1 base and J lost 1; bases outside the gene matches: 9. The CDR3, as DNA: TGCAGCGTTGAAGGTTCGCGGGAGGGCCTCGGCACAGATACGCAGTATTTT. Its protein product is CSVEGSREGLGTDTQYF.

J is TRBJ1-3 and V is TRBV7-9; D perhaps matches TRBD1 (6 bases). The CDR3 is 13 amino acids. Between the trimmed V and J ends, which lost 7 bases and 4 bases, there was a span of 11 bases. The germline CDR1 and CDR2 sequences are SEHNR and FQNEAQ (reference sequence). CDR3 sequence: CASTPGAGNTIYF. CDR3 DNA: TGTGCCAGCACCCCAGGGGCGGGAAACACCATATATTTT.

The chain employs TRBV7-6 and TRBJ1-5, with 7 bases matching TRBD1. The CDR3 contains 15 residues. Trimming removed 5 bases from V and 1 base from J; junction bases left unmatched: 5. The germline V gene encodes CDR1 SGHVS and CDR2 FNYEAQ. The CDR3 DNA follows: TGTGCCAGCAGCCTCCAGGGGGAAAGCAATCAGCCCCAGCATTTT. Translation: CASSLQGESNQPQHF.

The CDR3 region has the DNA TGTGCCATCAAACCCTACAGGGAAGTCGACGAGCAGTACTTC. Protein product: CAIKPYREVDEQYF. The chain couples TRBV6-1 to TRBJ2-7, with a weak D call TRBD1 (6 bases). Trimming stripped 10 bases from V and 5 bases from J, with 21 bases between. CDR1 is MNHNS, CDR2 SASEGT, per germline. The CDR3 length is 14 residues.